This TCR beta chain was sequenced during a study of cytomegalovirus exposure and HLA in healthy donors. The PCR ran on 60 Vbeta and 13 Jbeta primers. Assay: immunoSEQ multiplex PCR; the TCRdb copy retains only in-frame clones and omits some. The sample shows around 140,000 clones, around 77% of them seen only once. The germline V gene has CDR1 LNHNV and CDR2 YYDKDF (reference sequence). The CDR3 has 14 residues. The V and J ends lost 11 bases and 4 bases, in that order; junction bases with no gene match: 10. General study points: Immune exposure was documented only through CMV serostatus.

A note on this clone: The antigen is undetermined.

The rearrangement uses TRBV15 and TRBJ2-1; 8 nucleotides align to TRBD1. The sequencing input was PBMCs. The receptor was derived from a woman aged 60-75 years in good health and CMV-seronegative. For the CDR3, the DNA is TGTGCCTCCCAATCGGACAGGGTTTACAATGAGCAGTTCTTC. It codes for CASQSDRVYNEQFF.